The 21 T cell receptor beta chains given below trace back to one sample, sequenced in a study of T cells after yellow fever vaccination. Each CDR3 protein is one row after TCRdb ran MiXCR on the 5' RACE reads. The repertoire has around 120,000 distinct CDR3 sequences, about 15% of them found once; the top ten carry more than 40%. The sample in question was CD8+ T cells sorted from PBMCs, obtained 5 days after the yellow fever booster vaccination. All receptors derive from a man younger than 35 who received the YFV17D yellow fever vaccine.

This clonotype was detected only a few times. CDR3 residues: CSATGTNSYGYTF. The CDR3 bases are TGCAGTGCTACCGGGACAAACTCCTATGGCTACACCTTC. The V call is TRBV20-1, the J call TRBJ1-2, with D perhaps TRBD1 (6 bases). The CDR3 is made up of 13 amino acids. Germline lookup yields CDR1 DFQATT and CDR2 SNEGSKA (reference sequence). The V and J ends lost 4 bases and 4 bases respectively, with 13 bases between them.

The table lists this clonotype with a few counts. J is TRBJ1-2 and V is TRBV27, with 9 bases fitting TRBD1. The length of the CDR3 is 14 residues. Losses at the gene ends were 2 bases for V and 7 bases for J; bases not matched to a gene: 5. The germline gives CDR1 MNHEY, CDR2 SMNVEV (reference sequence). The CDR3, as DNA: TGTGCCAGCAGTTTAGACAGGGGGTGGTCTGGCTACACCTTC. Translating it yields CASSLDRGWSGYTF.

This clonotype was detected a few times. Here the CDR3 reads CASSRLTGWSEAFF. CDR3 nucleotide sequence: TGTGCCAGCAGCCGTCTTACAGGGTGGTCTGAAGCTTTCTTT. The chain combines TRBV7-2 with TRBJ1-1, with D perhaps TRBD1 (6 bases). Germline CDR1 SGHTA, CDR2 FQGNSA. V was shortened by 5 bases and J by 6 bases, with 16 bases between the two germline ends. The CDR3 loop spans 14 amino acids.

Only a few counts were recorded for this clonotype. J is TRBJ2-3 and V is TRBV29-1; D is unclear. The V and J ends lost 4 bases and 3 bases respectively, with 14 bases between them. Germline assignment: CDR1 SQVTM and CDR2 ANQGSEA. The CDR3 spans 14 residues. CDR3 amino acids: CSVVPPSGTDTQYF. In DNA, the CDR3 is TGCAGCGTTGTCCCCCCGTCCGGGACAGATACGCAGTATTTT.

CDR3 loop: CASSRGLGQNTEAFF. CDR3 sequence (DNA): TGTGCCAGTAGTCGGGGATTAGGACAAAACACTGAAGCTTTCTTT. The chain employs TRBV19 and TRBJ1-1, with D possibly matching TRBD1 (5 bases). This CDR3 spans 15 amino acids. Looked up from germline, CDR1 is LNHDA and CDR2 is SQIVND (reference sequence). V was shortened by 5 bases and J by 2 bases, with 15 bases between the two germline ends.

CDR3 sequence (DNA): TGTGCCAGCAGTTATGGAGCTTCGTACTATGGCTACACCTTC. This sequence encodes CASSYGASYYGYTF. This chain uses TRBV6-5 with TRBJ1-2; D unclear. V lost 3 bases to trimming and J lost 3 bases, with 11 bases between them. This CDR3 contains 14 residues. Per the germline V gene, CDR1 is MNHEY and CDR2 is SVGAGI.

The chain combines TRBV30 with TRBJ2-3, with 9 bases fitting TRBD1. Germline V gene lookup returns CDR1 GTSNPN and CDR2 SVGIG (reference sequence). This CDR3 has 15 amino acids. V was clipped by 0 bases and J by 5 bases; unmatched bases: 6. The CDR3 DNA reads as TGTGCCTGGAGTGTAGGGACAGGGCTAGGAGATACGCAGTATTTT. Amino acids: CAWSVGTGLGDTQYF. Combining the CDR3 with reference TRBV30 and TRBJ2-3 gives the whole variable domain SQTIHQWPATLVQPVGSPLSLECTVEGTSNPNLYWYRQAAGRGLQLLFYSVGIGQISSEVPQNLSASRPQDRQFILSSKKLLLSDSGFYLCAWSVGTGLGDTQYFGPGTRLTVL.

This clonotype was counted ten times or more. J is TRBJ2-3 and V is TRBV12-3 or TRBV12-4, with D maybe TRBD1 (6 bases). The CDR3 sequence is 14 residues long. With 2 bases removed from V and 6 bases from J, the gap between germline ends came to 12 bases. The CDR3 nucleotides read TGTGCCAGCAGTTTAAACCCCCAGGGGGATACGCAGTATTTT. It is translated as CASSLNPQGDTQYF.

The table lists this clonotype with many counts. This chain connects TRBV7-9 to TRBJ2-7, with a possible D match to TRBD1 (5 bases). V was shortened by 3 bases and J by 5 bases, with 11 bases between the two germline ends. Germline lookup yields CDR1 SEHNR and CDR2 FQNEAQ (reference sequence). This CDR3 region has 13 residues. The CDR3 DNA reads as TGTGCCAGCAGCTTCACACAGGTGCACGAGCAGTACGTC. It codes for CASSFTQVHEQYV.

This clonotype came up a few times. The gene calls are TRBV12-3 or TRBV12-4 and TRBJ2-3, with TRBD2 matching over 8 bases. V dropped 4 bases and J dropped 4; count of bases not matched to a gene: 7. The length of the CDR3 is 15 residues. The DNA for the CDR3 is TGTGCCAGCAGTTGGGCTGCGGGGGGCCCAGATACGCAGTATTTT. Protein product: CASSWAAGGPDTQYF.

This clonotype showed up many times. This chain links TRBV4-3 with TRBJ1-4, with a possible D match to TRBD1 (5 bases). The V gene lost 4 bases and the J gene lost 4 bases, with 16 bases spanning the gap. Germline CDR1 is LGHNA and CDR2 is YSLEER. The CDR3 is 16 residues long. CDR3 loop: CASSPNEGSGNEKLFF. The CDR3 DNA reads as TGCGCCAGCAGCCCAAACGAGGGGTCGGGTAATGAAAAACTGTTTTTT.

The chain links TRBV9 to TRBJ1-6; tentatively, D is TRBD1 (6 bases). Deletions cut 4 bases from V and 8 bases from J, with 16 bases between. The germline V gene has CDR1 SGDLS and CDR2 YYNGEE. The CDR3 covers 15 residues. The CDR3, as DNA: TGTGCCAGCAGCTACAACTGGGACACCGATTCACCCCTCCACTTT. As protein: CASSYNWDTDSPLHF.

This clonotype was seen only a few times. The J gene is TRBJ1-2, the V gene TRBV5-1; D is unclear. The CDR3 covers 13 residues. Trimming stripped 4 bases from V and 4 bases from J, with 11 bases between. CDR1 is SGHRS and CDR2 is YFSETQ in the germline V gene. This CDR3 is CASSGKEAYGYTF. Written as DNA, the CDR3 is TGCGCCAGCAGCGGGAAGGAGGCCTATGGCTACACCTTC.

The CDR3, as DNA: TGTGCCAGCAGTACCTGGGACAGGGGTGGTAGTTATAAGACCCAGTACTTC. This codes for CASSTWDRGGSYKTQYF. This rearrangement joins TRBV6-5 to TRBJ2-5; 10 bases map to TRBD1. This CDR3 is 17 amino acids long. J was trimmed by 6 bases and V by 5 bases; bases with no gene match: 15. CDR1 is MNHEY and CDR2 is SVGAGI in the germline V gene.

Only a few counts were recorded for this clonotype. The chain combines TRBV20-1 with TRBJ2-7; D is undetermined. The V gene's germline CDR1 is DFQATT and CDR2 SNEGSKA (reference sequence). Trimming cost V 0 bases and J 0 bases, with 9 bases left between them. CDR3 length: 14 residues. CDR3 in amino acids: CSARDPLSSYEQYF. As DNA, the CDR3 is TGCAGTGCTAGAGATCCCCTCAGCTCCTACGAGCAGTACTTC.

As DNA, the CDR3 is TGTGCCATACTTCTGGGGGGAGGCTACACCTTC. It yields the protein CAILLGGGYTF. The genes are TRBV12-3 or TRBV12-4 and TRBJ1-2; possibly TRBD1 for D (5 bases). Trimming took 10 bases from V and 8 from J, leaving 14 bases between them. The CDR3 totals 11 residues.

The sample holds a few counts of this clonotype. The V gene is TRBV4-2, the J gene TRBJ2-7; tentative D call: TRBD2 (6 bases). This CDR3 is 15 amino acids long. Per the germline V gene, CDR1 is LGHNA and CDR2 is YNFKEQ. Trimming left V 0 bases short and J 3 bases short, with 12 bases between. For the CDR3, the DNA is TGTGCCAGCAGCCAAGAGGCTAGCGTTCACTACGAGCAGTACTTC. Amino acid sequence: CASSQEASVHYEQYF.

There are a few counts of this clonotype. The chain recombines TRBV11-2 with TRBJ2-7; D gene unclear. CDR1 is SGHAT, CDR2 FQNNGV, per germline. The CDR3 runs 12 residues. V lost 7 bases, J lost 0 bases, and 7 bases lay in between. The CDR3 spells CASKGGSYEQYF. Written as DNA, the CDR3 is TGTGCCAGCAAGGGCGGCTCCTACGAGCAGTACTTC.

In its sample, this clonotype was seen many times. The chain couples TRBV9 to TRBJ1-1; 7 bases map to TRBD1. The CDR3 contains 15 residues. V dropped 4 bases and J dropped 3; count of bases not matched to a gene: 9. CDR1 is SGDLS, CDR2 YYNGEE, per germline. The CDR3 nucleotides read TGTGCCAGCAGCCCCAGACAGGGACTGGACACTGAAGCTTTCTTT. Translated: CASSPRQGLDTEAFF. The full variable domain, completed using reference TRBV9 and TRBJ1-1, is DSGVTQTPKHLITATGQRVTLRCSPRSGDLSVYWYQQSLDQGLQFLIQYYNGEERAKGNILERFSAQQFPDLHSELNLSSLELGDSALYFCASSPRQGLDTEAFFGQGTRLTVV.

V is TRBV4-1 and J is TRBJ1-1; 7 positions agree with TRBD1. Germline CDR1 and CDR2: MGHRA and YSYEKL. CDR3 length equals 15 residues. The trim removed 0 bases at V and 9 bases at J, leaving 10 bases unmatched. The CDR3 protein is CASSQEQGLGGKAFF. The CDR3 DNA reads TGCGCCAGCAGCCAAGAACAGGGGTTAGGGGGTAAAGCTTTCTTT.

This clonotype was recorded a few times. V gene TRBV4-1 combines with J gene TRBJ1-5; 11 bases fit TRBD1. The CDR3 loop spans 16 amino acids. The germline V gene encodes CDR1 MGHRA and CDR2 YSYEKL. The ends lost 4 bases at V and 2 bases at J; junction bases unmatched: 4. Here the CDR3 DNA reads TGCGCCAGCAGCCTGTCGGGACAGGGGGGCAATCAGCCCCAGCATTTT. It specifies CASSLSGQGGNQPQHF.